The clone carrying this T cell receptor (beta chain) has a count of ten or more. Its matching antigen is unknown. This specimen comes from a study of early T cells in non-severe SARS-CoV-2 infection. Study information: Sequencing input comprised bulk RNA from unsorted whole blood; chain pairing was not available.

Study-level points and caveats: Lookups in VDJdb leaned toward anti-spike CD8 responses and missed private and CD4 specificities.

Molecules of cDNA were individually given unique molecular identifiers that were attached to them. TCRdb itself ran the 5' RACE reads through MiXCR, one entry per CDR3 protein. The sample carries some 81,000 distinct CDR3 sequences, around 17% recorded once. The CDR3 extends over 12 amino acids. The germline CDR1 and CDR2 sequences are SQVTM and ANQGSEA. Trimming cost V 4 bases and J 4 bases, with 8 bases left between them. The V and J genes are TRBV29-1 and TRBJ2-1; D gene unclear. The clonotype comes from an adult who was a healthcare worker with PCR-confirmed SARS-CoV-2 infection or an uninfected control (not recorded which). Sequenced: whole blood. The CDR3 sequence is CSVVSAYNEQFF. CDR3 nucleotides: TGCAGCGTTGTCAGCGCTTACAATGAGCAGTTCTTC.